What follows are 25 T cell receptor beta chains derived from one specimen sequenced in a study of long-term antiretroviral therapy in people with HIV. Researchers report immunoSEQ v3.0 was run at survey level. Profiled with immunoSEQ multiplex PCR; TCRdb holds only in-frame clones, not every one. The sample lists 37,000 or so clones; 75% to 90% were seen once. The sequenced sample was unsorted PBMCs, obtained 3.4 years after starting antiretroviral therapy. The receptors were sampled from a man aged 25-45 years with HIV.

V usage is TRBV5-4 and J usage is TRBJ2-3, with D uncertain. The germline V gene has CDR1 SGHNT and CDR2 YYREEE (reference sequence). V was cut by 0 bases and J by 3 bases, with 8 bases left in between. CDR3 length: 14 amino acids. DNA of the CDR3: TGTGCCAGCAGCTTGGGGCAGGCTACAGATACGCAGTATTTT. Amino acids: CASSLGQATDTQYF. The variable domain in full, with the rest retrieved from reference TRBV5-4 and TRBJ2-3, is ETGVTQSPTHLIKTRGQQVTLRCSSQSGHNTVSWYQQALGQGPQFIFQYYREEENGRGNFPPRFSGLQFPNYSSELNVNALELDDSALYLCASSLGQATDTQYFGPGTRLTVL.

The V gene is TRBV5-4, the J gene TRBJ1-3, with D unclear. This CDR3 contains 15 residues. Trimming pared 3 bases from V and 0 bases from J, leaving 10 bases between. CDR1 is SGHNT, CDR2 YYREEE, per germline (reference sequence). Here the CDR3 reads CASSSRGSSGNTIYF. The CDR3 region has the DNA TGTGCCAGCAGCTCGAGAGGGAGCTCTGGAAACACCATATATTTT. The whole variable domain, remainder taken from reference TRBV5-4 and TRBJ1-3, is ETGVTQSPTHLIKTRGQQVTLRCSSQSGHNTVSWYQQALGQGPQFIFQYYREEENGRGNFPPRFSGLQFPNYSSELNVNALELDDSALYLCASSSRGSSGNTIYFGEGSWLTVV.

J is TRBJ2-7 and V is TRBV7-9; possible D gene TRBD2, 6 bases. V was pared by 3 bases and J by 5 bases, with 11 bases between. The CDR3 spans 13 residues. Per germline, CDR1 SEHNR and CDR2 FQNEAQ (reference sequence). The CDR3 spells CASSLGSGDEQYF. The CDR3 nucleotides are TGTGCCAGCAGCTTGGGTTCGGGAGACGAGCAGTACTTC.

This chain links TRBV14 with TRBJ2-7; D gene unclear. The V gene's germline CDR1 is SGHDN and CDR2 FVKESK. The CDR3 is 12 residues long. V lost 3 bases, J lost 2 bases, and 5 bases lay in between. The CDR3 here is CASSQGTYEQYF. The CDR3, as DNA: TGTGCCAGCAGCCAGGGAACCTACGAGCAGTACTTC.

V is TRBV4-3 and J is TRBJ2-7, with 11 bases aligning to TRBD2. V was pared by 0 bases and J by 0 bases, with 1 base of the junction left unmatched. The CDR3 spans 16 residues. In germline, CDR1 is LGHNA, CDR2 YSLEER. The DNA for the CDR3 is TGCGCCAGCAGCCAAGAAGGGACTAGCGGCTCCTACGAGCAGTACTTC. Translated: CASSQEGTSGSYEQYF.

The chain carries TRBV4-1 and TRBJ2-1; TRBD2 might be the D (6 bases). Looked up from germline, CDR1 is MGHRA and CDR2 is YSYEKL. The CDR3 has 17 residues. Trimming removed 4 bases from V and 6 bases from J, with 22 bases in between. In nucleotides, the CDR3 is TGCGCCAGCAGCCCAAGTGGTAGCGGTAAACCTTTCAATGAGCAGTTCTTC. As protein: CASSPSGSGKPFNEQFF.

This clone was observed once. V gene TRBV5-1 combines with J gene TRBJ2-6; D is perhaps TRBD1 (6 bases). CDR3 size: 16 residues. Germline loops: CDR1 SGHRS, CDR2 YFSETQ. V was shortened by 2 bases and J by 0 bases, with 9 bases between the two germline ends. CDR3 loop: CASSFVQGSGANVLTF. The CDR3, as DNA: TGCGCCAGCAGCTTCGTACAGGGCTCTGGGGCCAACGTCCTGACTTTC.

CDR3 sequence: CASGLGGHYGYTF. CDR3 nucleotide sequence: TGTGCTAGTGGTTTGGGCGGACACTATGGCTACACCTTC. The chain uses TRBV12-5 and TRBJ1-2; D is uncertain. The CDR3 contains 13 residues. The V end lost 1 base, the J end lost 3 bases, and 6 bases lay between the germline ends. The germline V gene encodes CDR1 LGHNT and CDR2 FRNRAP.

The CDR3 spells CASSPRAPPGLETQYF. CDR3 in DNA: TGTGCCAGCTCACCCCGGGCCCCCCCCGGGTTGGAGACCCAGTACTTC. The chain carries TRBV18 and TRBJ2-5; D is unclear. CDR3 length: 16 residues. V gave up 3 bases and J gave up 5 bases, with 19 bases separating them. Germline CDR1 and CDR2: KGHSH and LQKENI.

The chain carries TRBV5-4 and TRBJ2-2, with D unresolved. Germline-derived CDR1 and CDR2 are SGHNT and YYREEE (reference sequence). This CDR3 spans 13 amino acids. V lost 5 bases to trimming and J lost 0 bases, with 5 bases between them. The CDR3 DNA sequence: TGTGCCAGCAGGAAGGCGAACACCGGGGAGCTGTTTTTT. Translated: CASRKANTGELFF.

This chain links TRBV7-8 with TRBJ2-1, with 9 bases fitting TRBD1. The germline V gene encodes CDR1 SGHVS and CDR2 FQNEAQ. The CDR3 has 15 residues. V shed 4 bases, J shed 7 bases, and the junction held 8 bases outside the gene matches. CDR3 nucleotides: TGTGCCAGCAGCTACCCGGGACAGGGCCAAAATGAGCAGTTCTTC. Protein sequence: CASSYPGQGQNEQFF.

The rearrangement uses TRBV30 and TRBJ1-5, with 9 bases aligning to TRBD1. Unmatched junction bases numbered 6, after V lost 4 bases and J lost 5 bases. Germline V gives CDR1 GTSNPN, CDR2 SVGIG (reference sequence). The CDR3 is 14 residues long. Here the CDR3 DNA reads TGTGCCTGGAATCGACAGGGGGGAGATCAGCCCCAGCATTTT. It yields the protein CAWNRQGGDQPQHF.

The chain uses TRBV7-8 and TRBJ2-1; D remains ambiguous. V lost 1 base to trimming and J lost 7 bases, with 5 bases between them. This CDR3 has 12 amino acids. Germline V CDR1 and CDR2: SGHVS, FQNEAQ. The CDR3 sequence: CASSLGVNEQFF. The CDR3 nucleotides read TGTGCCAGCAGCTTAGGGGTTAATGAGCAGTTCTTC.

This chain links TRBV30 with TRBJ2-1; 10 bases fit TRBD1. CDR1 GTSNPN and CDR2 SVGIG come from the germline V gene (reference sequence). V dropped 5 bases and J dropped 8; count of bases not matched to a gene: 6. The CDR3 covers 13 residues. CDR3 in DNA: TGTGCCTGGGGCCGGGACAGGGGCGATGAGCAGTTCTTC. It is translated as CAWGRDRGDEQFF.

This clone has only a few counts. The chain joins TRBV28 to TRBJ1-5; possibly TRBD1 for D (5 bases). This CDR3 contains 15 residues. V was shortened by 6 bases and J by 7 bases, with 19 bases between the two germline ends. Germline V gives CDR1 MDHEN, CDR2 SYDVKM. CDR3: CASSRVQGGGQPQHF. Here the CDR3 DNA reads TGTGCCAGCAGCAGGGTGCAGGGAGGAGGACAGCCCCAGCATTTT.

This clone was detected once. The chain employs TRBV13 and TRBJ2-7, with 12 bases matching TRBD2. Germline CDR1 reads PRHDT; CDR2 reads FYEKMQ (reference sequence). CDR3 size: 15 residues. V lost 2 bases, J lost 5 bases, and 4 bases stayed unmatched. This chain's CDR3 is CASSLRTSGIHEQYF. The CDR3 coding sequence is TGTGCCAGCAGCTTAAGGACTAGCGGGATCCACGAGCAGTACTTC.

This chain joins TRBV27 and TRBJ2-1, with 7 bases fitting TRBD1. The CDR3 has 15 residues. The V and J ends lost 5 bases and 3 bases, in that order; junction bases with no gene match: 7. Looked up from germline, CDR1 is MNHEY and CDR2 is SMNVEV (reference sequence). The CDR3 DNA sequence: TGTGCCAGCAGTCTCACAGGGGCGCTCTACAATGAGCAGTTCTTC. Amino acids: CASSLTGALYNEQFF.

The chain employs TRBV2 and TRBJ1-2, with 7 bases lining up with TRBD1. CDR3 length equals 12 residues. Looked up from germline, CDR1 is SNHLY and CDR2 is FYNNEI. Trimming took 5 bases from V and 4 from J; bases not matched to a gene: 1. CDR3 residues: CASSNRGYGYTF. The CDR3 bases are TGTGCCAGCAGTAACAGGGGCTATGGCTACACCTTC.

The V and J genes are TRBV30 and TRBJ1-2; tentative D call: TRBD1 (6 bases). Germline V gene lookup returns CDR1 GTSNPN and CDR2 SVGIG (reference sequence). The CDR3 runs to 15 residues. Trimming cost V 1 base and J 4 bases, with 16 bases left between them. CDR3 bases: TGTGCCTGGAGTGAGGGCCCGGGGGGCGGCTATGGCTACACCTTC. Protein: CAWSEGPGGGYGYTF.

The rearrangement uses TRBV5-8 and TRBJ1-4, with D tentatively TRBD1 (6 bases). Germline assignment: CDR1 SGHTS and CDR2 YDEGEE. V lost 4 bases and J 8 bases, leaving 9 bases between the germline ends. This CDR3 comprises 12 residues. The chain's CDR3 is CASSGGQEKLFF. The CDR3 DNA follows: TGTGCCAGCAGCGGGGGCCAGGAAAAACTGTTTTTT.

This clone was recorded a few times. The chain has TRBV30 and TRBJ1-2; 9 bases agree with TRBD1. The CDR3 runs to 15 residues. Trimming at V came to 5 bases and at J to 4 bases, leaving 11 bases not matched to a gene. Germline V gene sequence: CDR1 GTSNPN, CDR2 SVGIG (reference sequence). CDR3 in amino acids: CAWYRDRAVSYGYTF. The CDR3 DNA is TGTGCCTGGTATCGGGACAGGGCCGTCAGCTATGGCTACACCTTC.

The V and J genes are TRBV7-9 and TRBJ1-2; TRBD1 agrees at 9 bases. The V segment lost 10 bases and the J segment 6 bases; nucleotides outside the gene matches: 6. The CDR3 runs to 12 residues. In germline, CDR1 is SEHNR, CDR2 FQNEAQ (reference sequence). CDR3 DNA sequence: TGTGCCATAGGACAGGGGATAGATGGCTACACCTTC. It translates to CAIGQGIDGYTF.

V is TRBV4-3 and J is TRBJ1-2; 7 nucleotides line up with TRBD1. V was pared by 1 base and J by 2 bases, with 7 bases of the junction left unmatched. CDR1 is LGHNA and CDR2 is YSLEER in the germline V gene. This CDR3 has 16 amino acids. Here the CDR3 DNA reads TGCGCCAGCAGCCAAGCAGGAGTCAGGGGGAACTATGGCTACACCTTC. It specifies CASSQAGVRGNYGYTF.

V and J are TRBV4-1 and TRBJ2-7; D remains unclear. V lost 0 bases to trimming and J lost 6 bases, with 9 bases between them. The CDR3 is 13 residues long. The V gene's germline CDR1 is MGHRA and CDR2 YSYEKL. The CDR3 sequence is CASSQEMNFEQYF. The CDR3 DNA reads TGCGCCAGCAGCCAAGAGATGAATTTCGAGCAGTACTTC.

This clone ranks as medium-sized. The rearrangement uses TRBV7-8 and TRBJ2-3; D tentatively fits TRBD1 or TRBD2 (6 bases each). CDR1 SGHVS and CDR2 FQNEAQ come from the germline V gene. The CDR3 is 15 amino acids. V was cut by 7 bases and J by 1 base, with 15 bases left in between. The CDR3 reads CASTPGGGGTDTQYF. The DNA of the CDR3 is TGTGCCAGCACCCCCGGAGGGGGTGGCACAGATACGCAGTATTTT.